This T cell receptor beta chain was obtained from a study of post-analysis software for immune sequencing data. A word on this clonotype: Antigen specificity is unknown.

TCR beta cDNA libraries included unique molecular identifiers. Each CDR3 protein gets one entry after TCRdb re-called the PCR reads with MiXCR. This table holds almost 700,000 distinct CDR3 sequences, approximately 59% found once. Germline values: CDR1 SGHRS, CDR2 YFSETQ. The CDR3 has 13 amino acids. V was shortened by 5 bases and J by 0 bases, with 9 bases between the two germline ends. Findings of the study overall: The five TRBV segments detected at higher frequency in patients than in controls included TRBV5-6, TRBV5-1 and TRBV20-1. Controls' normalized Chao1 diversity significantly exceeded that of multiple sclerosis patients. Analysis by F measure revealed that same-batch samples clustered strongly together.

The clonotype originates from a girl aged 2 to 10 with multiple sclerosis. The V gene is TRBV5-1, the J gene TRBJ2-7; D may match TRBD1 or TRBD2 (5 bases each). Sequencing input: blood. The CDR3 reads CASRRGRSYEQYF. CDR3 sequence (DNA): TGCGCCAGCAGGAGGGGACGCTCCTACGAGCAGTACTTC.